The entry that follows covers one T cell receptor (beta chain) sequence. Its antigen remains unidentified. Sequencing targeted expressed TCRB transcripts, as all isolated RNA had been reverse transcribed. It was found that naive, central memory and regulatory T cell samples averaged roughly 3.5 million reads. Profiled with immunoSEQ multiplex PCR; TCRdb holds only in-frame clones, not every one. The sample holds hundreds of thousands of clones, roughly 12% seen once. CD45RO/CCR7/CD25/CD127/CD95/CD27 separated CD4+ naive, central memory, regulatory and stem cell-like memory cells by sorting. This record comes from a study of beta chain features in type 1 diabetes. Notes on the study in general: Across patients, naive, central memory and Treg TCRB repertoires exhibited apparently greater similarity than was observed across healthy donors.

The TCR comes from a man aged 18-30 years in good health. The source material was naive CD4+ T cells from blood.

Written as DNA, the CDR3 is TGTGCCAGCAGCCTTAGCGGGAGGGCCGGAGATACGCAGTATTTT. It yields the protein CASSLSGRAGDTQYF. The genes are TRBV9 and TRBJ2-3; 11 bases are a match to TRBD2. The CDR3 extends over 15 amino acids. The germline gives CDR1 SGDLS, CDR2 YYNGEE. V shed 4 bases, J shed 5 bases, and the junction held 6 bases outside the gene matches.